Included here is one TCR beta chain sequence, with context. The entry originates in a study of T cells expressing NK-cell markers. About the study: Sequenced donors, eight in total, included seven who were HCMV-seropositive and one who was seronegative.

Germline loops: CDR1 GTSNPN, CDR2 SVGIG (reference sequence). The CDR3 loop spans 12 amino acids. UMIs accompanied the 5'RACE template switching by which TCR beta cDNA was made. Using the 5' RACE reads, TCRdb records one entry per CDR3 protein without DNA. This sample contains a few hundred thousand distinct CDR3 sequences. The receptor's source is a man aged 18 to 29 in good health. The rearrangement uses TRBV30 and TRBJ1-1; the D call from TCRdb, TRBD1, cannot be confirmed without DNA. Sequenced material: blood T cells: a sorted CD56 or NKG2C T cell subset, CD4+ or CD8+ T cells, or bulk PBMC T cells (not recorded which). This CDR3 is CAWMKGPGEAFF.